The subject of this entry is one TCR beta chain. The data are from a study of shared clonotypes between healthy human individuals. Trimming shortened V by 11 bases and J by 6 bases, and 19 bases separated the two germline ends. CDR3 length: 13 amino acids. The germline CDR1 and CDR2 sequences are SNHLY and FYNNEI. CD45RO-negative, CCR7-positively selected cells formed the naive CD8 fraction, excluding terminally differentiated effector memory CD45RA+ cells. Repertoires were generated with immunoSEQ multiplex PCR, while TCRdb's copy carries only in-frame clones and drops some. The sample records 1.5 million to 2.5 million clones, approximately 94% being singletons.

The source is a man younger than 30 in good health. The sample consisted of naive CD8+ T cells sorted from blood. The chain links TRBV2 to TRBJ1-2, with D perhaps TRBD1 (6 bases). CDR3 sequence (DNA): TGTGCCGTACAGGGAAAGACTGTACATGGCTACACCTTC. Protein product: CAVQGKTVHGYTF. Variable domain in full (rest from reference TRBV2 and TRBJ1-2): EPEVTQTPSHQVTQMGQEVILRCVPISNHLYFYWYRQILGQKVEFLVSFYNNEISEKSEIFDDQFSVERPDGSNFTLKIRSTKLEDSAMYFCAVQGKTVHGYTFGSGTRLTVV.